This TCR beta chain was found in a study of shared T cell receptors in the human thymus. This clone was observed a handful of times. Profiling relied on immunoSEQ multiplex PCR, and the TCRdb table lists in-frame clones only, not all of them. The table has 540,000 or so clones, about four fifths seen once. This sample was shared with a second study, whose subject was human thymus T cells. That source notes: Donors were healthy Finnish infants having corrective surgery for congenital heart defects. During corrective heart surgery, resections were taken, and the thymus tissue came from them. Use of V and J genes seemed skewed within the thymic and blood repertoires. Reports from related research described highly overlapping thymic repertoires among unrelated individuals.

Input material: thymocytes. The clonotype comes from a boy younger than two with a congenital heart defect.

The DNA of the CDR3 is TGTGCCATCGGGACTAGCCGGCCACTCAAGGATACGCAGTATTTT. Its translation: CAIGTSRPLKDTQYF. The chain uses TRBV10-3 and TRBJ2-3; TRBD2 matches at 9 bases. J gave up 6 bases and V 8 bases, and 12 bases lay outside the gene matches. CDR1 is ENHRY and CDR2 is SYGVKD in the germline V gene. This CDR3 is 15 amino acids long.